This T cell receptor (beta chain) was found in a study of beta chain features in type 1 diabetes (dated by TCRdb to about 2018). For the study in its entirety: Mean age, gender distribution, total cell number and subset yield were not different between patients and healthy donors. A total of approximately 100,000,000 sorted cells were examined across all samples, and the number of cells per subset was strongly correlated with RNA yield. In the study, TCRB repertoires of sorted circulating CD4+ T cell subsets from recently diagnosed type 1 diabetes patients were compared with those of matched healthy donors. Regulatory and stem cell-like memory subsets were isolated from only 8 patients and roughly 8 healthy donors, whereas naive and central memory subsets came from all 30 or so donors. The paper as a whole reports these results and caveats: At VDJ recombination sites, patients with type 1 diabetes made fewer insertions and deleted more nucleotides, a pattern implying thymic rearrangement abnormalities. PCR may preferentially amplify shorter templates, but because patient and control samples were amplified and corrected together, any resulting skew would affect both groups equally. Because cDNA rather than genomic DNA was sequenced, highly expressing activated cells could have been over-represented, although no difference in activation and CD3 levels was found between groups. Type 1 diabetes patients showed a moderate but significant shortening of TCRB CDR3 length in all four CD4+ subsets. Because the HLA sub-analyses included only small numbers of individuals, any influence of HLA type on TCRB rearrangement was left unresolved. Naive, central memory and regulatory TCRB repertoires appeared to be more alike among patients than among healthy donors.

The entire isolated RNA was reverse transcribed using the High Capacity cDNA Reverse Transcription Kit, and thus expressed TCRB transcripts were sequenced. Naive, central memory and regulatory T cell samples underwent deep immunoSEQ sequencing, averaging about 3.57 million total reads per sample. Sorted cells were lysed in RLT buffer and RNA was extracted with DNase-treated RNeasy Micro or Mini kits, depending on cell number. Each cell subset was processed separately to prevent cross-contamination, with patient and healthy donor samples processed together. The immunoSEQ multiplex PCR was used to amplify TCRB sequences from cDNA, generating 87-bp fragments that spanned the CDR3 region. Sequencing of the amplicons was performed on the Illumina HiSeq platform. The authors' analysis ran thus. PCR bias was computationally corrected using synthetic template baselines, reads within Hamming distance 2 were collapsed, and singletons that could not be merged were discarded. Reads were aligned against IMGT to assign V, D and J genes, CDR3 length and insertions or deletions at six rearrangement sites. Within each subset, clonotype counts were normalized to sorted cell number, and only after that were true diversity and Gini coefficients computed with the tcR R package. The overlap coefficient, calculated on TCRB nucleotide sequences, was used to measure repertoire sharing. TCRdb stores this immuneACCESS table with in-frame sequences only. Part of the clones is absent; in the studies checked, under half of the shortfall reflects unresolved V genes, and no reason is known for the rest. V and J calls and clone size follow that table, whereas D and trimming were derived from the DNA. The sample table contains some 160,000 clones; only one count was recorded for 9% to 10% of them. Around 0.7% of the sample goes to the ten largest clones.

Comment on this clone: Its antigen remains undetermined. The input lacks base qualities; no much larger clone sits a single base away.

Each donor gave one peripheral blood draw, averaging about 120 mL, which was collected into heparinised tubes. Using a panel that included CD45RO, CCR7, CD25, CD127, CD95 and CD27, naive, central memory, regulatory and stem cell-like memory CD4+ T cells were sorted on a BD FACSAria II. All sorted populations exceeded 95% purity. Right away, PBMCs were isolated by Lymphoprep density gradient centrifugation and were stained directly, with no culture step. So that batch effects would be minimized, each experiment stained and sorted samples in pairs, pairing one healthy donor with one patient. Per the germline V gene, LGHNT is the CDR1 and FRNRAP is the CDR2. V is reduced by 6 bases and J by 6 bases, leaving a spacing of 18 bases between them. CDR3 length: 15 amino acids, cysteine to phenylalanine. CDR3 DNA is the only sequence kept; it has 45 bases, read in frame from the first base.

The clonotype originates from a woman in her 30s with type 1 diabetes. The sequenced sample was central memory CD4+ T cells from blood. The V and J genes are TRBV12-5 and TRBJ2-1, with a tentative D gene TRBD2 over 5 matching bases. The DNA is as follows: TGTGCTAGTGGCCCGAATCGAGCTAGCCCCAATGAGCAGTTCTTC. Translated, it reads CASGPNRASPNEQFF.